These 8 T cell receptor beta chains were sequenced from one sample in a study of T cell responses to AZD1222 COVID-19 vaccine. The method was immunoSEQ multiplex PCR; TCRdb's version includes in-frame clones alone and lacks a portion of them. The table shows around 140,000 clones, with more than 85% occurring only once. The source was peripheral blood, collected 28 days after the second AZD1222 dose. The receptors stem from an adult who received the AZD1222 COVID-19 vaccine.

The count of this clone is one. V gene TRBV27 combines with J gene TRBJ1-4, with a weak D call TRBD1 (6 bases). V shed 5 bases and J shed 8 bases, with 18 bases lying between them. The CDR3 covers 15 residues. Germline loops: CDR1 MNHEY, CDR2 SMNVEV (reference sequence). The CDR3 nucleotides are TGTGCCAGCAGTCAGCCGGGGGCGGGAGGAGAAAAACTGTTTTTT. Protein: CASSQPGAGGEKLFF.

The gene calls are TRBV7-2 and TRBJ2-1; 7 bases agree with TRBD2. The germline CDR1 and CDR2 sequences are SGHTA and FQGNSA. With 3 bases clipped from V and 3 bases from J, the junction kept 2 bases outside the gene matches. This CDR3 has 14 amino acids. The CDR3 here is CASSFLADYNEQFF. CDR3 sequence (DNA): TGTGCCAGCAGCTTCCTAGCGGACTACAATGAGCAGTTCTTC.

V and J are TRBV27 and TRBJ1-5, with D perhaps TRBD1 (5 bases). The CDR3 spans 16 residues. From germline, CDR1 is MNHEY and CDR2 SMNVEV (reference sequence). Trimming stripped 5 bases from V and 4 bases from J, with 18 bases between. The DNA for the CDR3 is TGTGCCAGCAGTCCCCTACAGGATTTCGAAAATCAGCCCCAGCATTTT. This codes for CASSPLQDFENQPQHF.

The chain combines TRBV19 with TRBJ2-3; the D is unclear. Germline V gene data show CDR1 as LNHDA and CDR2 as SQIVND (reference sequence). Trimming shortened V by 5 bases and J by 3 bases, and 15 bases separated the two germline ends. CDR3 length equals 15 residues. CDR3 region: CASSPSAVRTDTQYF. The CDR3 DNA follows: TGTGCCAGTAGTCCCTCGGCAGTCCGAACAGATACGCAGTATTTT.

V usage is TRBV7-2 and J usage is TRBJ2-7; no clear D. The CDR3 length is 11 residues. V was pared by 4 bases and J by 7 bases, with 8 bases between. Germline V gene data show CDR1 as SGHTA and CDR2 as FQGNSA. CDR3 loop: CASSYNLEQYF. The CDR3, as DNA: TGTGCCAGCAGCTACAACCTTGAGCAGTACTTC.

This clone was recorded only once. The chain has TRBV24-1 and TRBJ2-2, with 7 nucleotides matching TRBD1. The germline V gene has CDR1 KGHDR and CDR2 SFDVKD. The CDR3 covers 16 residues. The junction had 4 bases not matched to a gene; V was cut back by 3 bases and J by 1 base. CDR3 residues: CATSDVGQKNTGELFF. The CDR3 DNA reads TGTGCCACCAGTGATGTGGGACAGAAGAACACCGGGGAGCTGTTTTTT.

The chain combines TRBV30 with TRBJ2-2; 8 nucleotides line up with TRBD1. J gave up 2 bases and V 4 bases, and 6 bases lay outside the gene matches. The CDR3 contains 15 residues. Germline V gene lookup returns CDR1 GTSNPN and CDR2 SVGIG (reference sequence). The CDR3 bases are TGTGCCTGGAAAACAGGGGGAACAAACACCGGGGAGCTGTTTTTT. It translates to CAWKTGGTNTGELFF. The full variable domain, rest sourced from reference TRBV30 and TRBJ2-2, is SQTIHQWPATLVQPVGSPLSLECTVEGTSNPNLYWYRQAAGRGLQLLFYSVGIGQISSEVPQNLSASRPQDRQFILSSKKLLLSDSGFYLCAWKTGGTNTGELFFGEGSRLTVL.

This clone has just one count. The chain is built from TRBV19 and TRBJ2-3; D uncertain. Trimming took off 5 bases at V and 0 bases at J, with 9 bases between the two ends. The CDR3 has 14 amino acids. CDR1 and CDR2 (germline): LNHDA, SQIVND (reference sequence). The CDR3 here is CASSWGTSTDTQYF. The CDR3 bases are TGTGCCAGTAGTTGGGGAACTAGCACAGATACGCAGTATTTT.